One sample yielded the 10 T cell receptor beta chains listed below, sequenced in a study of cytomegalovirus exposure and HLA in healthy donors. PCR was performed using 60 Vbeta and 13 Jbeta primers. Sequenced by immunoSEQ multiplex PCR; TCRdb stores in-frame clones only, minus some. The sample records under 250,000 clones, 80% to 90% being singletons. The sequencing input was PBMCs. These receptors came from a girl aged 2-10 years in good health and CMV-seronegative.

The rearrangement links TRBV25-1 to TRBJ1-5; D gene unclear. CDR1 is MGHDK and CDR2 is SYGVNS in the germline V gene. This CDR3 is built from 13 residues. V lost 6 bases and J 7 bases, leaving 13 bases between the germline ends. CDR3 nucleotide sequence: TGTGCCAGCAGGATGAGGGAGAACCAGCCCCAGCATTTT. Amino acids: CASRMRENQPQHF.

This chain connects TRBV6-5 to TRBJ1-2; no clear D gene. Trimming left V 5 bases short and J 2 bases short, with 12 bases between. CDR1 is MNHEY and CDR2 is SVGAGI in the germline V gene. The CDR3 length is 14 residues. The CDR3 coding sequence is TGTGCCAGCAGTACCTTGACGGGAAACTATGGCTACACCTTC. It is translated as CASSTLTGNYGYTF.

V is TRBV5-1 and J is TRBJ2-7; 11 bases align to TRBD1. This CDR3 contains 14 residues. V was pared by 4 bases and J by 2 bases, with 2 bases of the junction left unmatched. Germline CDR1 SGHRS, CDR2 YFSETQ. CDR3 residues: CASSRDRGAYEQYF. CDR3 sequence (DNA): TGCGCCAGCAGCCGGGACAGGGGGGCCTACGAGCAGTACTTC.

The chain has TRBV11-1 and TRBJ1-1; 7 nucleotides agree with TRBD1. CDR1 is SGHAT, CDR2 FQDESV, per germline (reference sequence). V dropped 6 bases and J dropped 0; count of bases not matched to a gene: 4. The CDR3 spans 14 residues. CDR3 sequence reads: CASSLDRLNTEAFF. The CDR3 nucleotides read TGTGCCAGCAGTCTGGACAGGTTGAACACTGAAGCTTTCTTT.

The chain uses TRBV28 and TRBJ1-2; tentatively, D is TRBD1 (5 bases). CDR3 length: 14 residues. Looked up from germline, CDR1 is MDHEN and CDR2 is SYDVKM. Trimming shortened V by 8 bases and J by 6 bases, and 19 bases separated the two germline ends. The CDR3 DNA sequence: TGTGCCAGCGTCTCACCAGGGATAGTAGATGGCTACACCTTC. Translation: CASVSPGIVDGYTF.

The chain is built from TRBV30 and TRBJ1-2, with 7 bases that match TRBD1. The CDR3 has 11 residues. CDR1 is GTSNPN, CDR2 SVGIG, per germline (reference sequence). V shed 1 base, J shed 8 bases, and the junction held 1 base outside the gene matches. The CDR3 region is CAWSEDRGYTF. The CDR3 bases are TGTGCCTGGAGTGAGGACAGGGGCTACACCTTC.

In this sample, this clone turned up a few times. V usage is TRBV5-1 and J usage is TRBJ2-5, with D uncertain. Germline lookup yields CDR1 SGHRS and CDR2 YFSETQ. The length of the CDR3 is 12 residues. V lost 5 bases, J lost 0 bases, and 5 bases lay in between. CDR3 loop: CASSPDQETQYF. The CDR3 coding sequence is TGCGCCAGCAGTCCTGACCAAGAGACCCAGTACTTC.

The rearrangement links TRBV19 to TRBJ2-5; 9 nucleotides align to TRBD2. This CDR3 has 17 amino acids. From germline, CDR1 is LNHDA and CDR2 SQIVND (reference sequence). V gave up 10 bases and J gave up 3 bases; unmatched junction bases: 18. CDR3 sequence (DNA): TGTGCCACAGCCGGGACTAGCAGATCGGAGTTTAAAGAGACCCAGTACTTC. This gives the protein CATAGTSRSEFKETQYF.

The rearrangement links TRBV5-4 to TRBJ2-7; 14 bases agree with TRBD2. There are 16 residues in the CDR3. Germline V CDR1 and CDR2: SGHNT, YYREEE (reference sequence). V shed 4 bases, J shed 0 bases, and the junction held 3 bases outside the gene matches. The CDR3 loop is CASSTGTSGSSYEQYF. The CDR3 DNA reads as TGTGCCAGCAGCACTGGGACTAGCGGGAGCTCCTACGAGCAGTACTTC.

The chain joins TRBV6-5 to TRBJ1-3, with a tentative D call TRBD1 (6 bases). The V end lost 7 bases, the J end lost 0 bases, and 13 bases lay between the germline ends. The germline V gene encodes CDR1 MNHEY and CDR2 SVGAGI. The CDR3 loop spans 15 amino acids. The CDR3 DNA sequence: TGTGCCAGCACGACCAGGGGTAGCTCTGGAAACACCATATATTTT. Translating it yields CASTTRGSSGNTIYF.